This TCR beta chain was profiled in a study of blood T cell repertoires in COVID-19 (TCRdb year 2020). Regarding the research as a whole: Samples from collaborators originated in the United States, Italy and Spain and spanned both the acute and convalescent phases of COVID-19. The dataset comprised deeply sampled blood TCRbeta repertoires from subjects exposed to, actively infected with, or recovered from COVID-19. The prospective study material was composed of cDNA or gDNA derived from T cells, B-cell-depleted T cells, or PBMCs. The repertoires were released in a freely available public database intended as a resource for research on the immune response to SARS-CoV-2. Where HLA class I and class II types were available, the types were taken from metadata supplied by the sample provider, not from assay-based typing. The samples were drawn from the first 160 participants of the ongoing ImmuneRACE study and from 950 to 1,500 subjects provided by 6 global collaborators. Nearly every sample came with metadata listing a de-identified subject ID, COVID-19 status, age in years and sex.

As concerns this clone: The specificity of this receptor is unknown. No base qualities exist here, and no much larger clone lies one base off it.

Whole blood was collected in K2EDTA tubes by collaborating institutions according to the institutions' own protocols. For TCRbeta analysis, collaborators shipped samples in one of three forms: frozen whole blood, isolated PBMCs, or DNA extracted from either of those sample types. TCRbeta CDR3 regions were amplified from genomic DNA by means of the immunoSEQ Assay, a bias-controlled multiplex PCR. On the study's bioinformatics: Nucleated cell counts per sample were estimated from amplification of reference gene primers within the assay. To quantify the absolute abundance of each unique TCRbeta CDR3 rearrangement, sequence reads were collapsed and filtered. Productive Simpson clonality was computed per sample as the square root of Simpson's diversity index over productive rearrangements. As stored in TCRdb, this immuneACCESS dataset retains in-frame rearrangements with V and J assigned. A fraction of the clones does not appear; measured against another copy, unresolved V genes explain less than half of the discrepancy, and the remainder lacks a known reason. The V and J calls and clone size come from that table; D and trimming were worked out from the DNA. This sample is represented by about 100,000 clones; approximately 80% of them were singletons. The top ten clones comprise about an eighth of the sample.

The paper's findings and limits, for the study overall: How much clinical and demographic metadata was included differed by source and by participant, and the metadata was provided uncurated.

V and J are trimmed by 2 bases and 5 bases, and the gene matches miss 3 bases of the junction. From a lookup of the germline V gene, CDR1 and CDR2 are SGHNT and YENEEA. Taken from cysteine to phenylalanine, the CDR3 has 15 residues. The retained sequence is limited to the CDR3, 45 bases, with the frame set at the first base. The chain is encoded by TRBV11-3 joined to TRBJ1-4, with TRBD1 identical over 9 junction bases. The sample consisted of peripheral blood. This TCR was sampled from a man aged 45-65 years with active or convalescent COVID-19. The DNA sequence reads TGTGCCAGCAGCTTACCCGGACAGGGGAATGAAAAACTGTTTTTT. Translated, it gives CASSLPGQGNEKLFF.